Listed below are T cell receptor beta chains from one sample, sequenced in a study of blood T cell repertoires in COVID-19. Clones were read by immunoSEQ multiplex PCR, and TCRdb kept only the in-frame ones, dropping some. The table has roughly 59,000 clones, roughly 80% seen once. The sequenced sample consisted of peripheral blood. The receptors were sampled from a human donor in a cohort sampled during active COVID-19. CDR3s include the opening cysteine and the closing phenylalanine or tryptophan. The D gene is left open where the match is weak. Expanded clones get a size class; other rows say once, few or many, or leave the size out.

d_gene: TRBD1; j_gene: TRBJ2-3; v_gene: TRBV7-9; abundance: .; CDR3nt: TGTGCCAGCTACCCTACCGGGACAGCTTTCACAGATACGCAGTATTTT; CDR3aa: CASYPTGTAFTDTQYF
d_gene: .; j_gene: TRBJ1-5; v_gene: TRBV4-1; abundance: .; CDR3nt: TGCGCCAGCAGCCAAGGGGCAGGGCGGCTAAGCAATCAGCCCCAGCATTTT; CDR3aa: CASSQGAGRLSNQPQHF
d_gene: .; j_gene: TRBJ1-1; v_gene: TRBV7-3; abundance: .; CDR3nt: TGTGCCAGCAGCTTAACTTATCAGGGGAACACTGAAGCTTTCTTT; CDR3aa: CASSLTYQGNTEAFF
d_gene: TRBD1; j_gene: TRBJ2-3; v_gene: TRBV7-3; abundance: .; CDR3nt: TGTGCCAGCAGCCTCAGGGACAGCGCAGATACGCAGTATTTT; CDR3aa: CASSLRDSADTQYF
d_gene: .; j_gene: TRBJ2-3; v_gene: TRBV28; abundance: .; CDR3nt: TGTGCCAGCTGCTCCGCCCGGCAGGGGACATTAGATACGCAGTATTTT; CDR3aa: CASCSARQGTLDTQYF
d_gene: .; j_gene: TRBJ1-2; v_gene: TRBV19; abundance: .; CDR3nt: TGTGCCAGCCTCAATCTCAGGGTTGGGTATGGCTACACCTTC; CDR3aa: CASLNLRVGYGYTF
d_gene: TRBD2; j_gene: TRBJ2-1; v_gene: TRBV6-2/TRBV6-3; abundance: .; CDR3nt: TGTGCCAGCAGTTACTCGCCTAGCGGGAGTGACAATGAGCAGTTCTTC; CDR3aa: CASSYSPSGSDNEQFF
d_gene: .; j_gene: TRBJ1-5; v_gene: TRBV6-5; abundance: .; CDR3nt: TGTGCCAGCAGTTACTCGGACACTCCGGACCAGCCCCAGCATTTT; CDR3aa: CASSYSDTPDQPQHF
d_gene: .; j_gene: TRBJ1-4; v_gene: TRBV5-1; abundance: .; CDR3nt: TGCGCCAGCAGCTTGGAAGGGACTAGTAAACTGTTTTTT; CDR3aa: CASSLEGTSKLFF
d_gene: TRBD2; j_gene: TRBJ2-1; v_gene: TRBV7-2; abundance: .; CDR3nt: TGTGCCAGCAGCTTAGGAGGGAGGGCTGAGGTAGGGCAGTTCTTC; CDR3aa: CASSLGGRAEVGQFF
d_gene: .; j_gene: TRBJ1-1; v_gene: TRBV19; abundance: .; CDR3nt: TGTGCCAGTAGAAATCCAGGGAACACTGAAGCTTTCTTT; CDR3aa: CASRNPGNTEAFF
d_gene: .; j_gene: TRBJ2-1; v_gene: TRBV11-1; abundance: .; CDR3nt: TGTGCCAGCAGACTCGGGGAAAACAATGAGCAGTTCTTC; CDR3aa: CASRLGENNEQFF
d_gene: TRBD2; j_gene: TRBJ2-1; v_gene: TRBV30; abundance: .; CDR3nt: TGTGCCTGGAAAACTAGCGGGAGGGCCTACAATGAGCAGTTCTTC; CDR3aa: CAWKTSGRAYNEQFF
d_gene: .; j_gene: TRBJ2-7; v_gene: TRBV25-1; abundance: .; CDR3nt: TGTGCCAGCAGTGAATGGGCGGACAGAGTATACGAGCAGTACTTC; CDR3aa: CASSEWADRVYEQYF
d_gene: TRBD1; j_gene: TRBJ2-7; v_gene: TRBV28; abundance: .; CDR3nt: TGTGCCAGCTTAAGGACAGGCGACCACTACGAGCAGTACTTC; CDR3aa: CASLRTGDHYEQYF
d_gene: TRBD1; j_gene: TRBJ1-2; v_gene: TRBV6-2/TRBV6-3; abundance: .; CDR3nt: TGTGCCAGCAGTTCCTCGAGGACAGGGCCGAACTATGGCTACACCTTC; CDR3aa: CASSSSRTGPNYGYTF
d_gene: TRBD2; j_gene: TRBJ2-3; v_gene: TRBV7-2; abundance: .; CDR3nt: TGTGCCAGCAGCTTAGAGCGGGAGGTCTCAGATACGCAGTATTTT; CDR3aa: CASSLEREVSDTQYF
d_gene: .; j_gene: TRBJ2-3; v_gene: TRBV27; abundance: .; CDR3nt: TGTGCCAGCAGCTTCCGACTAGGAATGGCGGATACGCAGTATTTT; CDR3aa: CASSFRLGMADTQYF
d_gene: .; j_gene: TRBJ1-5; v_gene: TRBV19; abundance: .; CDR3nt: TGTGCCAGCTCCGACAGGCCCTATAGCAATCAGCCCCAGCATTTT; CDR3aa: CASSDRPYSNQPQHF
d_gene: .; j_gene: TRBJ1-6; v_gene: TRBV5-4; abundance: once; CDR3nt: TGTGCCAGCAGCCCGGCTTCGGACAGCCTAATTTCACCCCTCCACTTT; CDR3aa: CASSPASDSLISPLHF
d_gene: .; j_gene: TRBJ2-5; v_gene: TRBV6-5; abundance: .; CDR3nt: TGTGCCAGCAGTTCCTCAGGAGGGCCGGAGACCCAGTACTTC; CDR3aa: CASSSSGGPETQYF
d_gene: .; j_gene: TRBJ2-1; v_gene: TRBV7-2; abundance: .; CDR3nt: TGTGCCAGCAGCAGTAGCGGATCTAGCTCCTACAATGAGCAGTTCTTC; CDR3aa: CASSSSGSSSYNEQFF
d_gene: .; j_gene: TRBJ1-1; v_gene: TRBV11-3; abundance: .; CDR3nt: TGTGCCAGCAGCCCCCAGGGTATGAACACTGAAGCTTTCTTT; CDR3aa: CASSPQGMNTEAFF
d_gene: .; j_gene: TRBJ1-1; v_gene: TRBV5-1; abundance: .; CDR3nt: TGCGCCAGCTCCTCACAGAACAGATTAATGAACACTGAAGCTTTCTTT; CDR3aa: CASSSQNRLMNTEAFF
d_gene: .; j_gene: TRBJ1-1; v_gene: TRBV6-2/TRBV6-3; abundance: .; CDR3nt: TGTGCCAGCAGTTACTCGAGTTCTTCGAGGATAACGAACACTGAAGCTTTCTTT; CDR3aa: CASSYSSSSRITNTEAFF
d_gene: .; j_gene: TRBJ2-1; v_gene: TRBV5-6; abundance: .; CDR3nt: TGTGCCAGCAGCTTGGCATCAGGACAGTTAACCTACAATGAGCAGTTCTTC; CDR3aa: CASSLASGQLTYNEQFF
d_gene: .; j_gene: TRBJ1-1; v_gene: TRBV6-6; abundance: .; CDR3nt: TGTGCCAGCAGTTACCGCCCTACGGGGGGGCTCACTGAAGCTTTCTTT; CDR3aa: CASSYRPTGGLTEAFF
d_gene: .; j_gene: TRBJ2-3; v_gene: TRBV28; abundance: once; CDR3nt: TGTGCCAGCAGTCCCGCCCCCCGGGATGGGCAGTATTTT; CDR3aa: CASSPAPRDGQYF
d_gene: .; j_gene: TRBJ1-1; v_gene: TRBV27; abundance: .; CDR3nt: TGTGCCAGCAGTTTATATGGGGCGGAGAACACTGAAGCTTTCTTT; CDR3aa: CASSLYGAENTEAFF
d_gene: .; j_gene: TRBJ1-5; v_gene: TRBV28; abundance: few; CDR3nt: TGTGCCAGCAGCCCCCAAGGCGGGGCCGGGGAGCCCCAGCATTTT; CDR3aa: CASSPQGGAGEPQHF
d_gene: .; j_gene: TRBJ2-1; v_gene: TRBV3-1/TRBV3-2; abundance: .; CDR3nt: TGTGCCAGCAGCCCCGGCGCATCGGGGAATGAGCAGTTCTTC; CDR3aa: CASSPGASGNEQFF
d_gene: .; j_gene: TRBJ2-7; v_gene: TRBV4-2; abundance: once; CDR3nt: TGTGCCAGCAGCCAACCGACAGGCAACTCCTACGAGCAGTACTTC; CDR3aa: CASSQPTGNSYEQYF
d_gene: TRBD1; j_gene: TRBJ2-5; v_gene: TRBV27; abundance: .; CDR3nt: TGTGCCAGCAGTTTCGGGTCGACAGGGGCCACTTACGTCCAGTACTTC; CDR3aa: CASSFGSTGATYVQYF
d_gene: .; j_gene: TRBJ2-3; v_gene: TRBV28; abundance: .; CDR3nt: TGTGCCAGCAGTTTAACGGGAGTGACAGATACGCAGTATTTT; CDR3aa: CASSLTGVTDTQYF
d_gene: TRBD2; j_gene: TRBJ2-1; v_gene: TRBV4-2; abundance: .; CDR3nt: TGTGCCAGCAGCCCCCTCGGGCCTAGCGGGGACTACAATGAGCAGTTCTTC; CDR3aa: CASSPLGPSGDYNEQFF
d_gene: TRBD1; j_gene: TRBJ2-1; v_gene: TRBV27; abundance: .; CDR3nt: TGTGCCAGCAGTTTAGGACAGGACATTCCCCTAGTCCCATACAATGAGCAGTTCTTC; CDR3aa: CASSLGQDIPLVPYNEQFF
d_gene: TRBD1; j_gene: TRBJ1-1; v_gene: TRBV28; abundance: few; CDR3nt: TGTGCCAGCAGGAGCGCCGGGACAGGGGCCGAAAGGACTGAAGCTTTCTTT; CDR3aa: CASRSAGTGAERTEAFF
d_gene: TRBD1; j_gene: TRBJ1-2; v_gene: TRBV11-2; abundance: .; CDR3nt: TGTGCCAGCAGCCATTCGTCACCACAGGGGTATGGCTACACCTTC; CDR3aa: CASSHSSPQGYGYTF
d_gene: TRBD1; j_gene: TRBJ2-7; v_gene: TRBV5-6; abundance: .; CDR3nt: TGTGCCAGCAGCTCTACCGGGACAGGATACTACGAGCAGTACTTC; CDR3aa: CASSSTGTGYYEQYF
d_gene: TRBD2; j_gene: TRBJ2-7; v_gene: TRBV11-3; abundance: .; CDR3nt: TGTGCCAGCAGCTTAAGCGGGGGCGGGCGCCACGAGCAGTACTTC; CDR3aa: CASSLSGGGRHEQYF
d_gene: .; j_gene: TRBJ2-7; v_gene: TRBV6-5; abundance: .; CDR3nt: TGTGCCAGCAGTTCCCAAAACAGGGTCCACTCCTACGAGCAGTACTTC; CDR3aa: CASSSQNRVHSYEQYF
d_gene: .; j_gene: TRBJ2-7; v_gene: TRBV5-5; abundance: .; CDR3nt: TGTGCCAGCAGACCTGACGACAGCAGGAGCTCCTACGAGCAGTACTTC; CDR3aa: CASRPDDSRSSYEQYF
d_gene: .; j_gene: TRBJ2-7; v_gene: TRBV19; abundance: .; CDR3nt: TGTGCCAGTGGCAGTTTTCACGAGCAGTACTTC; CDR3aa: CASGSFHEQYF
d_gene: TRBD1; j_gene: TRBJ1-3; v_gene: TRBV9; abundance: .; CDR3nt: TGTGCCAGCGCACTTGGACAGGGGACTGGAAACACCATATATTTT; CDR3aa: CASALGQGTGNTIYF
d_gene: TRBD2; j_gene: TRBJ2-2; v_gene: TRBV5-4; abundance: .; CDR3nt: TGTGCCAGCAGCCCGGTCCCCCTAGCGGGAGGGATGAAAACCGGGGAGCTGTTTTTT; CDR3aa: CASSPVPLAGGMKTGELFF
d_gene: TRBD1; j_gene: TRBJ2-1; v_gene: TRBV11-3; abundance: .; CDR3nt: TGTGCCAGCAGCTTAAGGACAGGGTCGGACAATGAGCAGTTCTTC; CDR3aa: CASSLRTGSDNEQFF
d_gene: .; j_gene: TRBJ1-3; v_gene: TRBV7-8; abundance: many; CDR3nt: TGTGCCAGCAGCCCAGGACAGGGAAACACCATATATTTT; CDR3aa: CASSPGQGNTIYF
d_gene: .; j_gene: TRBJ2-7; v_gene: TRBV3-1/TRBV3-2; abundance: .; CDR3nt: TGTGCCAGCAGCCAAGGGGGCGGGACCTACGAGCAGTACTTC; CDR3aa: CASSQGGGTYEQYF
d_gene: .; j_gene: TRBJ2-6; v_gene: TRBV5-4; abundance: .; CDR3nt: TGTGCCAGCAGCGAGATCTCTGGGGCCAACGTCCTGACTTTC; CDR3aa: CASSEISGANVLTF
d_gene: TRBD2; j_gene: TRBJ2-1; v_gene: TRBV28; abundance: .; CDR3nt: TGTGCCAGCAGTTTATTTACTAGCGGGAGTGTTGAGCAGTTCTTC; CDR3aa: CASSLFTSGSVEQFF
d_gene: .; j_gene: TRBJ1-6; v_gene: TRBV4-1; abundance: .; CDR3nt: TGCGCCAGCAGCCAAGAAATAGGAGGGGCAGATAATTCACCCCTCCACTTT; CDR3aa: CASSQEIGGADNSPLHF
d_gene: TRBD2; j_gene: TRBJ2-3; v_gene: TRBV7-2; abundance: many; CDR3nt: TGTGCCAGCAGCCAACTAGCGGTGAGCACAGATACGCAGTATTTT; CDR3aa: CASSQLAVSTDTQYF
d_gene: TRBD2; j_gene: TRBJ2-1; v_gene: TRBV4-3; abundance: .; CDR3nt: TGCGCCAGCAGCTCCGGGACTACAGGAGGCAATGAGCAGTTCTTC; CDR3aa: CASSSGTTGGNEQFF
d_gene: TRBD1; j_gene: TRBJ2-1; v_gene: TRBV27; abundance: .; CDR3nt: TGTGCCAGCAGCACCGACAGGGAAACCTACAATGAGCAGTTCTTC; CDR3aa: CASSTDRETYNEQFF
d_gene: .; j_gene: TRBJ2-7; v_gene: TRBV6-6; abundance: .; CDR3nt: TGTGCCAGCAGCCCCCGGGGACACTCGGCCCCCTACGAGCAGTACTTC; CDR3aa: CASSPRGHSAPYEQYF
d_gene: .; j_gene: TRBJ2-3; v_gene: TRBV5-1; abundance: .; CDR3nt: TGCGCCAGCAGCCAAGTCTCAGGGGACACAGATACGCAGTATTTT; CDR3aa: CASSQVSGDTDTQYF
d_gene: TRBD1; j_gene: TRBJ1-5; v_gene: TRBV19; abundance: .; CDR3nt: TGTGCCAGTACTGCACAGACAGGGGGGTGGAATCAGCCCCAGCATTTT; CDR3aa: CASTAQTGGWNQPQHF